This is a list of T cell receptor beta chains from one sample in a study of blood T cell repertoires in COVID-19. Assay: immunoSEQ multiplex PCR; the TCRdb copy retains only in-frame clones and omits some. The table shows approximately 360,000 clones, with 70% to 90% occurring only once. The material sequenced was PBMCs or T cells enriched from blood (not recorded which). These receptors originate from a woman in her 30s with acute COVID-19. CDR3s include the opening cysteine and the closing phenylalanine or tryptophan. The D gene is left open where the match is weak. The size of a clone is reported for some rows only, either as once, few or many, or as a class for expanded clones.

>TRBJ2-1|TRBV4-1|NA|TRBD2
CASSQTSGGAGEQFF
TGCGCCAGCAGCCAAACTAGCGGGGGGGCTGGTGAGCAGTTCTTC
>TRBJ1-1|TRBV6-1|NA|NA
CASREAGRENTEAFF
TGTGCCAGCAGAGAAGCCGGACGGGAGAACACTGAAGCTTTCTTT
>TRBJ2-7|TRBV6-5|NA|NA
CASSYDGGNAYEQYF
TGTGCCAGCAGTTATGATGGGGGGAACGCCTACGAGCAGTACTTC
>TRBJ2-7|TRBV7-2|NA|TRBD1
CASSSHLTDRRFYEQYF
TGTGCCAGCAGCTCCCACCTTACGGACAGGAGGTTCTACGAGCAGTACTTC
>TRBJ1-1|TRBV11-2|once|NA
CASAGNTEAFF
TGTGCCAGCGCAGGGAACACTGAAGCTTTCTTT
>TRBJ2-5|TRBV5-6|NA|NA
CASSPWGLTETQYF
TGTGCCAGCAGCCCGTGGGGCTTGACGGAGACCCAGTACTTC
>TRBJ2-5|TRBV4-1|NA|TRBD1
CASSQTTGEETQYF
TGCGCCAGCAGCCAAACCACAGGGGAAGAGACCCAGTACTTC
>TRBJ1-2|TRBV5-5|few|TRBD1
CASSPKDRDPYGYTF
TGTGCCAGCAGCCCAAAGGACAGGGACCCCTATGGCTACACCTTC
>TRBJ2-1|TRBV6-5|NA|NA
CASRPTAGNEQFF
TGTGCCAGCAGGCCCACTGCGGGCAATGAGCAGTTCTTC
>TRBJ2-2|TRBV27|few|NA
CASSATGELFF
TGTGCCAGCAGTGCGACCGGGGAGCTGTTTTTT
>TRBJ1-2|TRBV5-1|NA|TRBD1
CASSVGQSNYGYTF
TGCGCCAGCAGCGTGGGACAGTCAAACTATGGCTACACCTTC
>TRBJ2-7|TRBV5-5|NA|TRBD1
CASSKDRGQYEQYF
TGTGCCAGCAGCAAGGACAGGGGGCAATACGAGCAGTACTTC
>TRBJ1-6|TRBV19|NA|TRBD1
CASGQGLYNSPLHF
TGTGCCAGCGGACAGGGCCTCTATAATTCACCCCTCCACTTT
>TRBJ2-3|TRBV10-3|NA|TRBD1
CAISGGQVSTDTQYF
TGTGCCATCAGTGGGGGACAGGTTAGCACAGATACGCAGTATTTT
>TRBJ1-6|TRBV7-9|NA|TRBD1
CASTPGQGSGWNSPLHF
TGTGCCAGCACGCCGGGACAGGGGAGTGGGTGGAATTCACCCCTCCACTTT
>TRBJ2-1|TRBV29-1|few|NA
CSVRGESSYNEQFF
TGCAGCGTTCGAGGAGAAAGCTCCTACAATGAGCAGTTCTTC
>TRBJ1-6|TRBV2|NA|TRBD1
CASSAQGGQGNSPLHF
TGTGCCAGCAGTGCTCAAGGGGGACAGGGCAATTCACCCCTCCACTTT
>TRBJ2-7|TRBV5-1|NA|TRBD1
CASSWTGLNYEQYF
TGCGCCAGCAGCTGGACAGGGCTAAACTACGAGCAGTACTTC
>TRBJ1-6|TRBV5-1|NA|NA
CASSLKGRAANSPLHF
TGCGCCAGCAGCTTGAAGGGCAGGGCTGCTAATTCACCCCTCCACTTT
>TRBJ2-2|TRBV30|NA|NA
CAWSAGGKKTGELFF
TGTGCCTGGAGTGCGGGGGGCAAAAAGACCGGGGAGCTGTTTTTT
>TRBJ2-3|TRBV19|NA|TRBD2
CASSIGLGGSGGTGTRDTQYF
TGTGCCAGTAGTATAGGGTTGGGGGGAAGCGGGGGAACCGGGACTAGAGATACGCAGTATTTT
>TRBJ2-7|TRBV7-2|once|TRBD1
CASSLVPGQGGYEQYF
TGTGCCAGCAGCTTAGTCCCGGGACAGGGGGGGTACGAGCAGTACTTC
>TRBJ2-2|TRBV5-1|NA|NA
CASSLAGGWDTGELFF
TGCGCCAGCAGCTTGGCCGGGGGTTGGGACACCGGGGAGCTGTTTTTT
>TRBJ1-1|TRBV7-3|NA|NA
CASSLTGGKNTEAFF
TGTGCCAGCAGCTTAACGGGGGGAAAAAACACTGAAGCTTTCTTT
>TRBJ2-6|TRBV2|NA|TRBD1
CASSERDRGNGANVLTF
TGTGCCAGCAGTGAACGTGACAGGGGGAATGGGGCCAACGTCCTGACTTTC
>TRBJ1-5|TRBV10-3|NA|TRBD1
CAISPGQDNQPQHF
TGTGCCATCAGTCCCGGACAGGACAATCAGCCCCAGCATTTT
>TRBJ1-1|TRBV24-1|NA|TRBD1
CATSPGQGRTEAFF
TGTGCCACTTCCCCGGGACAGGGTCGGACTGAAGCTTTCTTT
>TRBJ1-3|TRBV7-8|NA|NA
CASSLALGRSDSGNTIYF
TGTGCCAGCAGCTTAGCGCTGGGCAGATCCGACTCTGGAAACACCATATATTTT
>TRBJ1-1|TRBV19|NA|NA
CASSIGGGNTEAFF
TGTGCCAGTAGTATAGGAGGGGGAAACACTGAAGCTTTCTTT
>TRBJ2-4|TRBV27|NA|NA
CASSNRVIQYF
TGTGCCAGCAGTAACAGGGTCATTCAGTACTTC
>TRBJ2-1|TRBV5-1|NA|TRBD1
CASSPGGGYNEQFF
TGCGCCAGCAGCCCAGGGGGCGGGTACAATGAGCAGTTCTTC
>TRBJ2-7|TRBV19|NA|NA
CASSIGTTYEQYF
TGTGCCAGTAGTATAGGGACAACCTACGAGCAGTACTTC
>TRBJ1-2|TRBV7-2|few|NA
CASSIRFRDYTF
TGTGCCAGCAGCATCCGCTTCAGGGACTACACCTTC
>TRBJ2-7|TRBV12-3/TRBV12-4|NA|TRBD2
CASSISGLMVQYF
TGTGCCAGCAGTATTAGCGGGTTGATGGTGCAGTACTTC
>TRBJ1-6|TRBV4-1|once|TRBD1
CASSHLPGQGTPLHF
TGCGCCAGCAGCCACCTACCGGGACAGGGAACACCCCTCCACTTT
>TRBJ1-1|TRBV19|NA|NA
CASRQGSTEAFF
TGTGCCAGTAGACAGGGTTCCACTGAAGCTTTCTTT